This T cell receptor beta chain was obtained from a study of cytomegalovirus exposure and HLA in healthy donors. Study-level results: Reportedly, TCR beta sequences accurately predicted HLA-A and HLA-B alleles in most subjects. In a later analysis, TCR beta V- and J-gene trimming showed a link to a missense DCLRE1C variant. The Asian-associated ancestry cluster reportedly had fewer N-insertions than the approximately 670-donor mean in a later analysis. In an earlier analysis, most TCR beta V segments were productive about 90% or about 30% of the time.

This clone turned up a few times. Antigen unknown. The germline V gene has CDR1 SGHDT and CDR2 YYEEEE. The V end lost 4 bases, the J end lost 0 bases, and 10 bases lay between the germline ends. The CDR3 loop spans 14 amino acids. The PCR had 60 Vbeta and 13 Jbeta primers. Sequenced by immunoSEQ multiplex PCR; TCRdb stores in-frame clones only, minus some. Of about 190,000 clones in the sample, more than 75% were seen once. Sequencing was performed on PBMCs. The chain links TRBV5-6 to TRBJ1-1; possibly TRBD1 for D (5 bases). The TCR comes from a middle-aged man in good health and CMV-seropositive. The CDR3 reads CASSLRTLNTEAFF. CDR3 DNA sequence: TGTGCCAGCAGCCTGAGGACATTGAACACTGAAGCTTTCTTT.